This entry lists 11 T cell receptor beta chains sequenced from one sample in a study of blood T cells in healthy people across ages. The second PCR ran about 6 to 12 cycles with a sample-barcoded 5' primer and J-beta primers. TCRdb used MiXCR to reprocess the 5' RACE reads, holding one entry per CDR3 protein. The profile shows about 1.1 million distinct CDR3 sequences, under 40% of them singletons. The material sequenced was blood. Source of these receptors: a man aged 18 to 35 in good health.

The rearrangement joins TRBV7-2 to TRBJ1-4, with a tentative D call TRBD1 (5 bases). The CDR3 sequence is 12 residues long. Between the trimmed V and J ends, which lost 0 bases and 13 bases, there was a span of 9 bases. Germline V gene lookup returns CDR1 SGHTA and CDR2 FQGNSA. The CDR3 is CASSLALGGLFF. The CDR3 DNA is TGTGCCAGCAGCTTAGCGCTCGGGGGACTGTTTTTT. The full variable domain, rest sourced from reference TRBV7-2 and TRBJ1-4, is GAGVSQSPSNKVTEKGKDVELRCDPISGHTALYWYRQSLGQGLEFLIYFQGNSAPDKSGLPSDRFSAERTGGSVSTLTIQRTQQEDSAVYLCASSLALGGLFFGSGTQLSVL.

As to this clonotype: Germline and junction disagree at one end, which may indicate a read error. This sequence joins TRBV14 and TRBJ2-2; weak D call: TRBD1 (6 bases). The CDR3 contains 15 residues. The germline V gene has CDR1 SGHDN and CDR2 FVKESK. CDR3 loop: CAGSQDDRITGELFF. CDR3 bases: TGTGCCGGCAGCCAAGATGACAGGATTACCGGGGAGCTGTTTTTT.

This clonotype was counted between two and nine times. The chain joins TRBV20-1 to TRBJ2-1, with D maybe TRBD2 (6 bases). The germline V gene has CDR1 DFQATT and CDR2 SNEGSKA (reference sequence). V lost 2 bases to trimming and J lost 2 bases, with 10 bases between them. The CDR3 runs 14 residues. CDR3 residues: CSARSRGTYNEQFF. For the CDR3, the DNA is TGCAGTGCTAGAAGCCGGGGGACCTACAATGAGCAGTTCTTC.

This clonotype was recorded a few times. The chain carries TRBV12-3 or TRBV12-4 and TRBJ1-2; D gene unclear. The CDR3 loop spans 14 amino acids. V lost 2 bases to trimming and J lost 4 bases, with 11 bases between them. CDR3 loop: CASSLSEPLYGYTF. The CDR3, as DNA: TGTGCCAGCAGTTTATCTGAGCCCCTCTATGGCTACACCTTC.

This clonotype was seen a few times. V usage is TRBV29-1 and J usage is TRBJ1-4, with 7 bases that match TRBD1. The CDR3 spans 12 residues. Germline V lookup: CDR1 SQVTM, CDR2 ANQGSEA. V lost 7 bases and J lost 7; bases outside the gene matches: 6. In DNA, the CDR3 is TGCAGCGGACAGGGTTTGGGTGAAAAACTGTTTTTT. Residues: CSGQGLGEKLFF. The full variable domain, its missing parts supplied by reference TRBV29-1 and TRBJ1-4, is SAVISQKPSRDICQRGTSLTIQCQVDSQVTMMFWYRQQPGQSLTLIATANQGSEATYESGFVIDKFPISRPNLTFSTLTVSNMSPEDSSIYLCSGQGLGEKLFFGSGTQLSVL.

Turning to this clonotype: Relative to the germline gene, one junction end is altered; a read error may explain this. V and J are TRBV2 and TRBJ1-1; D gene unclear. Germline V gene sequence: CDR1 SNHLY, CDR2 FYNNEI. The CDR3 covers 16 residues. DNA for the CDR3: TGTACCAGCAGTGAAGCCCTCAATGCGAGGCGCACTGAAGCTTTCTTT. Protein product: CTSSEALNARRTEAFF.

As regards this clonotype: A much larger clone differs from this one at a single base, so this may be a read error. V is TRBV15 and J is TRBJ2-3; the D is unclear. The germline V and J ends were trimmed by 6 bases and 4 bases, with 14 bases remaining between them. The germline V gene has CDR1 LNHNV and CDR2 YYDKDF (reference sequence). This CDR3 region has 14 residues. Here the CDR3 reads CATRRITEPDTQYF. Written as DNA, the CDR3 is TGTGCCACCAGGAGAATAACAGAACCAGATACGCAGTATTTT.

This clonotype was found a few times. The V gene is TRBV6-2 or TRBV6-3, the J gene TRBJ2-5; D uncertain. The germline V gene encodes CDR1 MNHEY and CDR2 SVGEGT. V was pared by 5 bases and J by 7 bases, with 17 bases between. The CDR3 loop spans 14 amino acids. The CDR3 DNA reads TGTGCCAGCAGTGATAGACCGAGACTTGGGACCCAGTACTTC. Translating it yields CASSDRPRLGTQYF.

For this clonotype: This sequence may be a read error, since a much larger clone differs from it by one base. The V gene is TRBV4-2, the J gene TRBJ2-1, with unresolved D. Looked up from germline, CDR1 is LGHNA and CDR2 is YNFKEQ. This CDR3 contains 16 residues. The CDR3 region is CASSQDIVRPYNERFF. In nucleotides, the CDR3 is TGTGCCAGCAGCCAAGATATAGTGAGGCCCTACAATGAGCGGTTCTTC.

This clonotype has a handful of counts. The rearrangement uses TRBV6-2 or TRBV6-3 and TRBJ1-2; D is possibly TRBD1 (5 bases). Germline V lookup: CDR1 MNHEY, CDR2 SVGEGT. Trimming took 6 bases from V and 8 from J, leaving 25 bases between them. The CDR3 contains 16 residues. Written as DNA, the CDR3 is TGTGCCAGCAGCCTACGGGCCCACCCGGACAAACGGGGCTACACCTTC. Translated, it gives CASSLRAHPDKRGYTF.

The V and J genes are TRBV15 and TRBJ2-3; 12 bases agree with TRBD2. The CDR3 has 15 amino acids. In germline, CDR1 is LNHNV, CDR2 YYDKDF (reference sequence). Trimming removed 6 bases from V and 2 bases from J; junction bases left unmatched: 3. The CDR3 here is CATSRLAGDTDTQYF. The CDR3 DNA reads as TGTGCCACCAGTCGACTAGCGGGGGACACAGATACGCAGTATTTT.